Listed below are T cell receptor beta chains from one sample, sequenced in a study of blood T cell repertoires in COVID-19. Sequencing used immunoSEQ multiplex PCR; TCRdb keeps in-frame clones, though not all of them. The data hold 200,000 or so clones, with roughly 80% observed a single time. Sequenced material: PBMCs or T cells enriched from blood (not recorded which). Receptors were obtained from a man in his forties or fifties who had recovered from COVID-19. Both conserved end residues are trimmed from each CDR3.

TRBJ2-5	TRBV24-1	ATSDTGTGHQETQY
TRBJ2-5	TRBV6-2/TRBV6-3	ASSSGLAFGETQY
TRBJ1-5	TRBV5-1	ASRKTSGSNQPQH
TRBJ1-5	TRBV28	ASRTRGTNQPQH
TRBJ2-2	TRBV10-3	AISGVGGGNTGELF
TRBJ1-5	TRBV2	ASSEDRQFGNQPQH
TRBJ2-5	TRBV5-1	ASSLVGLAYETQY
TRBJ1-1	TRBV24-1	ATSSLGGNTEAF
TRBJ2-7	TRBV10-3	AISDTSGGSSYEQY
TRBJ1-4	TRBV6-1	ASSDPGLNEKLF
TRBJ1-4	TRBV28	ASSIPMIGQGAATNEKLF
TRBJ2-3	TRBV29-1	SVMLSTGKTDTQY
TRBJ1-2	TRBV6-5	ASSYSGDTSYGYT
TRBJ2-5	TRBV9	ASSPFLGAGGPRETQY
TRBJ1-2	TRBV6-5	ASREGAMGRGYT
TRBJ1-5	TRBV9	ASSEGQENQPQH
TRBJ1-2	TRBV6-5	ASGKDGTVYGYT
TRBJ2-2	TRBV20-1	SAKGQGELF
TRBJ1-2	TRBV6-5	ASSYDPVGGHGYT
TRBJ2-2	TRBV11-2	ASTPSGSYTGELF
TRBJ2-5	TRBV10-3	AISDPGGGQETQY
TRBJ1-2	TRBV18	ASSRDSNYGYT
TRBJ2-7	TRBV14	ASSRLTGSHEQY
TRBJ1-6	TRBV7-2	ASSQTREVPPLH
TRBJ1-4	TRBV6-5	ASSYSYRNEKLF
TRBJ1-1	TRBV6-5	ASSSGQGSSRAEAF
TRBJ2-1	TRBV9	ASSVRPNGGIDEQF
TRBJ1-1	TRBV4-2	ASSQDRGNTEAF
TRBJ2-3	TRBV30	AWSVMAGLGTDTQY
TRBJ2-3	TRBV11-2	ASSLLTSETDTQY
TRBJ1-1	TRBV2	ASSFLQGPTEAF
TRBJ2-7	TRBV15	ATSRPGQGATYEQY
TRBJ1-6	TRBV5-5	ASSLVGSYNSPLH
TRBJ1-4	TRBV3-1/TRBV3-2	ASSKRDRQANEKLF
TRBJ1-5	TRBV27	ASRMDRDNQPQH
TRBJ1-1	TRBV25-1	ASSRQGTMNTEAF
TRBJ1-1	TRBV9	ASSVETGGDTEAF
TRBJ2-3	TRBV25-1	ASSNSPGTGNTDTQY
TRBJ1-2	TRBV3-1/TRBV3-2	ASSRGQGVGYT
TRBJ1-5	TRBV19	ASSIAGAGNQPQH
TRBJ1-1	TRBV5-1	ASSLGTSLSTEAF
TRBJ1-4	TRBV9	ASTSGEGHNEKLF
TRBJ2-2	TRBV6-5	ASSPGVNTGELF
TRBJ2-3	TRBV5-4	ASSPRDRTSTDTQY
TRBJ2-3	TRBV7-8	ASSRRSRLSRDTQY
TRBJ2-3	TRBV11-2	ASSLDRWDSGEDTQY
TRBJ1-1	TRBV2	ASSVGHDTEAF
TRBJ2-1	TRBV9	ASSKLGTGLNNEQF
TRBJ1-5	TRBV30	AWSVLPGQPQH
TRBJ1-1	TRBV29-1	SSQVQGMNTEAF